This is a list of T cell receptor beta chains from one sample in a study of T cell repertoires in cytomegalovirus infection. TCRdb itself ran the reads through MiXCR, one entry per CDR3 protein. This table holds around 740,000 distinct CDR3 sequences, roughly a third found once. Sequencing was done on a sample of PBMCs. These receptors came from a human donor in good health (CMV status not recorded). Some clones in this sample may be carry-over from other donors' samples. Each CDR3 is given with its conserved first and last residue. A D gene is named only where the DNA matches it firmly. A clone size is listed for some rows: how often the clone was seen (once, few, many), or a class if it is expanded.

clone_size j_call v_call d_call cdr3_aa cdr3_nt
few TRBJ1-1 TRBV20-1 - CSARTVNTEAFF TGCAGTGCTAGAACAGTGAACACTGAAGCTTTCTTT
few TRBJ1-2 TRBV5-4 - CASSLDSGAYGYTF TGTGCCAGCAGCTTGGATTCCGGGGCATATGGCTACACCTTC
- TRBJ2-5 TRBV27 - CASSLLPAKSRETQYF TGTGCCAGCAGTTTACTCCCGGCAAAATCTAGAGAGACCCAGTACTTC
many TRBJ2-2 TRBV7-6 - CASSLAGSPLDTGELFF TGTGCCAGCAGCTTAGCGGGGTCTCCTCTCGACACCGGGGAGCTGTTTTTT
- TRBJ2-1 TRBV20-1 - CSARGTTSYNEQFF TGCAGTGCTAGAGGCACAACGAGCTACAATGAGCAGTTCTTC
- TRBJ1-2 TRBV4-2 TRBD1 CASSQASSGTDYGYTF TGTGCCAGCAGCCAAGCCTCGTCCGGGACAGATTATGGCTACACCTTC
- TRBJ1-5 TRBV12-3/TRBV12-4 - CASSILGSARNQPQHF TGTGCCAGCAGTATCCTGGGGAGCGCCCGCAATCAGCCCCAGCATTTT
- TRBJ1-1 TRBV10-3 - CAIGRSGRGMNTEAFF TGTGCCATCGGCAGGAGCGGGCGGGGAATGAACACTGAAGCTTTCTTT
- TRBJ1-2 TRBV18 - CASSPSGNYGYTF TGTGCCAGCTCACCGTCCGGGAACTATGGCTACACCTTC
few TRBJ2-1 TRBV30 - CAWSVLQGSKQFF TGTGCCTGGAGTGTACTGCAGGGATCAAAGCAGTTCTTC
few TRBJ2-1 TRBV7-3 - CASSLRQGGAHSYNEQFF TGTGCCAGCAGCCTCCGACAGGGAGGGGCACACTCCTACAATGAGCAGTTCTTC
- TRBJ2-4 TRBV23-1 - CASSQARSGQRNIQYF TGCGCCAGCAGTCAAGCAAGGTCGGGGCAGCGAAACATTCAGTACTTC
- TRBJ2-3 TRBV14 - CASSQDGTLYTDTQYF TGTGCCAGCAGCCAAGATGGTACCTTATACACAGATACGCAGTATTTT
many TRBJ2-2 TRBV7-8 - CASSLGYPPGELFF TGTGCCAGCAGCTTAGGGTACCCTCCCGGGGAGCTGTTTTTT
- TRBJ1-6 TRBV4-1 - CASSQERRASPLHF TGCGCCAGCAGCCAAGAACGGCGGGCTTCACCCCTCCACTTT
few TRBJ2-5 TRBV20-1 - CSARKETQYF TGCAGTGCTAGAAAGGAGACCCAGTACTTC
few TRBJ1-1 TRBV27 TRBD1 CASSRRDRRYPEAFF TGTGCCAGCAGTCGCAGGGACAGGAGATACCCTGAAGCTTTCTTT
few TRBJ2-7 TRBV20-1 TRBD2 CSARELAGASYEQYF TGCAGTGCTAGAGAGCTAGCGGGGGCATCCTACGAGCAGTACTTC
many TRBJ1-2 TRBV7-2 - CASSFLGESLRGYTF TGTGCCAGCAGCTTCTTGGGGGAAAGCCTCCGTGGCTACACCTTC
- TRBJ2-6 TRBV5-5 TRBD1 CASSLRTGRFSGANVLTF TGTGCCAGCAGCTTGAGGACAGGGAGATTCTCTGGGGCCAACGTCCTGACTTTC
- TRBJ1-5 TRBV3-1 - CASSQEYSDQPQHF TGTGCCAGCAGCCAAGAATACAGCGATCAGCCCCAGCATTTT
- TRBJ1-1 TRBV28 - CASSPRHGLGTEAFF TGTGCCAGCAGTCCAAGACACGGGCTGGGTACTGAAGCTTTCTTT
few TRBJ2-3 TRBV20-1 - CSARSGRDRGRVDTQYF TGCAGTGCTAGGTCGGGAAGAGATCGTGGGAGAGTAGATACGCAGTATTTT
few TRBJ2-7 TRBV7-9 - CASSPWSYTEQYF TGTGCCAGCAGCCCGTGGAGTTATACCGAGCAGTACTTC
- TRBJ1-1 TRBV6-5 - CASSYLEGSGNTEAFF TGTGCCAGCAGTTATTTGGAGGGAAGCGGGAACACTGAAGCTTTCTTT
few TRBJ2-2 TRBV7-2 - CASSLAGAGGTGELFF TGTGCCAGCAGCCTCGCAGGGGCAGGGGGGACCGGGGAGCTGTTTTTT
- TRBJ2-1 TRBV6-5 TRBD2 CASSYLAGGSNEQFF TGTGCCAGCAGTTACCTAGCGGGAGGGTCAAATGAGCAGTTCTTC
- TRBJ2-1 TRBV5-6 - CASSRQPAGEQFF TGTGCCAGCAGCAGACAACCGGCGGGTGAGCAGTTCTTC
many TRBJ2-7 TRBV7-8 TRBD2 CASSWGGRAYEQYF TGTGCCAGCAGCTGGGGGGGGAGGGCCTACGAGCAGTACTTC
- TRBJ2-1 TRBV7-2 TRBD2 CASRLGGLSNNEQFF TGTGCCAGCAGACTGGGGGGACTAAGCAACAATGAGCAGTTCTTC
few TRBJ2-5 TRBV6-5 - CASSYSWAQETQYF TGTGCCAGCAGTTACTCTTGGGCGCAAGAGACCCAGTACTTC
many TRBJ1-1 TRBV7-2 - CASSFFHTEAFF TGTGCCAGCAGCTTCTTCCACACTGAAGCTTTCTTT
- TRBJ2-3 TRBV7-8 TRBD2 CASSPRTSGRTDTQYF TGTGCCAGCAGCCCCCGTACTAGCGGGAGAACAGATACGCAGTATTTT
- TRBJ2-7 TRBV6-6 TRBD1 CASTGGRYEQYF TGTGCCAGCACAGGGGGACGCTACGAGCAGTACTTC
few TRBJ1-3 TRBV12-3/TRBV12-4 - CASSFRPRGENTIYF TGTGCCAGCAGTTTCCGGCCTAGGGGGGAAAACACCATATATTTT
- TRBJ2-3 TRBV2 - CASRSGTPSTDTQYF TGTGCCAGCAGGTCCGGGACCCCGAGCACAGATACGCAGTATTTT
many TRBJ1-3 TRBV6-5 - CASSYSKSSGNTIYF TGTGCCAGCAGTTACTCCAAGAGCTCTGGAAACACCATATATTTT
- TRBJ2-5 TRBV27 TRBD1 CASSPSRDRDQYF TGTGCCAGCAGTCCGTCCCGGGACAGGGACCAGTACTTC
- TRBJ2-7 TRBV14 TRBD1 CASRPTGAHEQYF TGTGCCAGCAGACCGACAGGGGCGCACGAGCAGTACTTC
- TRBJ2-3 TRBV20-1 TRBD1 CSAKKFGTDTDTQYF TGCAGTGCCAAGAAGTTCGGGACAGACACAGATACGCAGTATTTT
- TRBJ1-5 TRBV28 - CASSSLHHGSNQPQHF TGTGCTAGCAGTTCTCTCCACCACGGTTCCAATCAGCCCCAGCATTTT
- TRBJ1-2 TRBV28 TRBD1 CASSSPRQGAKGYTF TGTGCCAGCAGTTCCCCCCGGCAGGGGGCAAAGGGCTACACCTTC
- TRBJ2-7 TRBV19 TRBD1 CASIIGTGGAYEQYF TGTGCCAGTATTATTGGGACAGGGGGCGCGTACGAGCAGTACTTC
- TRBJ1-5 TRBV28 TRBD1 CASSPLGTGVREPQHF TGTGCCAGCAGTCCCCTTGGGACAGGTGTCAGGGAGCCCCAGCATTTT
- TRBJ2-1 TRBV7-5 - CISVPEAKLPDYRFSYNEQFF -
- TRBJ2-5 TRBV4-2 TRBD2 CASSQDAGGILF TGTGCCAGCAGCCAAGATGCGGGGGGGATTCTCTTC
few TRBJ2-2 TRBV28 TRBD2 CASSSRTSGSSGELFF TGTGCCAGCAGTTCAAGGACTAGCGGGAGTTCCGGGGAGCTGTTTTTT
- TRBJ1-2 TRBV12-3/TRBV12-4 - CASSLDSDFYGYTF TGTGCCAGCAGTTTAGATTCGGACTTCTATGGCTACACCTTC
many TRBJ2-5 TRBV7-2 - CASSLNPAGGGETQYF TGTGCCAGCAGCTTAAACCCAGCCGGAGGAGGAGAGACCCAGTACTTC
- TRBJ2-5 TRBV12-3/TRBV12-4 TRBD1 CASSLRRGQGGQETQYF TGTGCCAGCAGTTTGAGGCGGGGACAGGGCGGCCAAGAGACCCAGTACTTC
few TRBJ2-2 TRBV7-3 - CASSSGTRGVGELFF TGTGCCAGCAGCTCTGGTACCCGCGGGGTCGGGGAGCTGTTTTTT
few TRBJ2-2 TRBV7-9 - CASSHPPGTGELFF TGTGCCAGCAGCCATCCCCCCGGGACCGGGGAGCTGTTTTTT
few TRBJ2-6 TRBV12-3/TRBV12-4 - CASTLSGRSGANVLTF TGTGCCAGCACCCTGAGCGGGCGCTCTGGGGCCAACGTCCTGACTTTC
- TRBJ1-1 TRBV20-1 - CSARDQPGALTTEAFF TGCAGTGCTAGAGATCAGCCAGGGGCGCTCACCACTGAAGCTTTCTTT
- TRBJ1-2 TRBV19 TRBD1 CASGDRLYGYTF TGTGCCAGCGGGGACAGACTCTATGGCTACACCTTC
- TRBJ1-5 TRBV7-2 - CSSSVEQGVGPPQPF TGTTCCAGCAGCGTTGAACAGGGTGTCGGTCCGCCCCAACCTTTT
- TRBJ1-4 TRBV29-1 - CSVGWTPEKLFF TGCAGCGTTGGGTGGACACCTGAAAAACTGTTTTTT
few TRBJ2-6 TRBV6-1 - CASTGTKISGANVLTF TGTGCCAGTACGGGAACAAAAATCTCTGGGGCCAACGTCCTGACTTTC
- TRBJ2-7 TRBV28 TRBD2 CASNLMGTSGVYEQYF TGTGCCAGCAACCTTATGGGAACTAGCGGGGTCTACGAGCAGTACTTC
- TRBJ1-4 TRBV7-6 - CASSPTGPPGRKLFF TGTGCCAGCAGCCCGACAGGCCCTCCAGGGAGAAAACTGTTTTTT